This TCR beta chain originates from a study of blood T cell repertoires in COVID-19 (dated by TCRdb to 2018 to 2020). About the investigation overall: Samples covering the acute and convalescent phases of COVID-19 were provided by collaborators in the United States, Italy and Spain. The prospective study material was composed of cDNA or gDNA derived from T cells, B-cell-depleted T cells, or PBMCs. The dataset comprised deeply sampled blood TCRbeta repertoires from subjects exposed to, actively infected with, or recovered from COVID-19. The repertoires were made available in a free public database intended to serve as a resource for research on the immune response to SARS-CoV-2. The samples were drawn from the first 160 participants of the ongoing ImmuneRACE study and from 950 to 1,500 subjects provided by 6 global collaborators. Nearly every sample came with metadata listing a de-identified subject ID, COVID-19 status, age in years and sex. Where HLA class I and class II types were available, the types were taken from metadata supplied by the sample provider, not from assay-based typing. Study-level results and caveats: The amount of clinical and demographic metadata varied by source and participant and was provided uncurated.

One collaborating source in Seattle enrolled patients during active infection and followed them longitudinally through the course of disease. Collaborating institutions collected whole blood in K2EDTA tubes following their own protocols. For TCRbeta analysis, collaborators shipped samples in one of three forms: frozen whole blood, isolated PBMCs, or DNA extracted from either of those sample types. With regard to this clone: Its antigen has not been determined. No much larger clonotype is one base removed from it; base qualities were not supplied.

From the cysteine through the phenylalanine, the CDR3 covers 12 amino acids. Here the CDR3 DNA is all that survives: 36 bases in frame from base 1. The germline V gene yields SQVTM for CDR1 and ANQGSEA for CDR2. From V the trimming removes 7 bases and from J it removes 6 bases, while the gene matches leave 5 bases of the junction unaccounted for. TCRbeta CDR3 regions were amplified from genomic DNA using the immunoSEQ Assay, a bias-controlled multiplex PCR. Under the source paper's analysis protocol: The number of nucleated cells in each sample was estimated from the amplification of reference gene primers within the assay. To quantify the absolute abundance of each unique TCRbeta CDR3 rearrangement, sequence reads were collapsed and filtered. Productive Simpson clonality was computed per sample as the square root of Simpson's diversity index over productive rearrangements. In TCRdb, the immuneACCESS table is reduced to in-frame sequences with V and J assigned. These tables do not hold every clone; where another copy was compared, an unresolved V gene accounts for under half, and the others remain unexplained. The V and J calls and clone size were taken over from that table, and D and trimming were inferred from the DNA. The sample profile shows approximately 400,000 clones; around 88% of them were found once. The ten largest clonotypes hold around 12% of the sample.

The sequenced sample consisted of peripheral blood. The chain couples TRBV29-1 to TRBJ2-2; the central 7 bases match TRBD1. The sequence was collected from a woman in her 50s with COVID-19, enrolled during active disease. The CDR3 protein is CSAQQGPGELFF. The sequenced DNA: TGCAGCGCACAACAGGGGCCCGGGGAGCTGTTTTTT.